This T cell receptor (beta chain) derives from a study of spatial heterogeneity in lung cancer. Study overall: Where present, follow-up PBMC were sequenced a median of roughly two years after resection. Each time, sequencing found more beta-chain sequences than alpha-chain sequences. In raw reads, more than nine appearances on average were recorded for each unique TCR and UMI combination. General observations from the study: Ubiquitous expanded tumor TCRs appeared in blood more at resection than follow-up.

TCRdb ran MiXCR on the 5' RACE reads and lists one entry per CDR3 protein. This sample has about 120,000 distinct CDR3 sequences; 12% occur once, and the top ten carry about 15%. This clonotype was detected a few times. Antigen unknown. Time point noted: blood at routine non-recurrence follow-up after resection. Unsorted samples of tumor, nontumor lung or frozen PBMC had their whole RNA sequenced. With 3 bases removed from V and 0 bases from J, the gap between germline ends came to 6 bases. From germline, CDR1 is DFQATT and CDR2 SNEGSKA (reference sequence). The CDR3 is 14 amino acids. The source material was PBMCs, sampled at follow-up. The TCR comes from a male donor with early-stage non-small cell lung cancer. V usage is TRBV20-1 and J usage is TRBJ2-6; no reliable D call. The CDR3 bases are TGCAGTGCTAGTAGGGACTCTGGGGCCAACGTCCTGACTTTC. Encoded protein: CSASRDSGANVLTF.